This T cell receptor (beta chain) was identified during a study of human T cells and chemical hapten exposure. The wider study: Patients, largely female, had alopecia areata, totalis or universalis. Among samples, TCR yields varied mainly because of small differences in pooled library volume.

To note about this clonotype: The antigen remains unidentified.

Germline assignment: CDR1 MDHEN and CDR2 SYDVKM. The CDR3 extends over 11 amino acids. The V gene lost 2 bases and the J gene lost 5 bases, with 1 base spanning the gap. TCRdb redid the calling of the RACE reads with MiXCR, one entry per CDR3 protein. The table records about 37,000 distinct CDR3 sequences, more than 6% of them present only once. The time point denotes: patch test 1, 2 weeks after DPC sensitization. Treatment given: therapeutic diphenylcyclopropenone sensitization with weekly scalp DPC. Total RNA was isolated from unfractionated whole blood. Alopecia patients deemed DPC-suitable, aged 18 to 70, excluding pregnancy. Study-wide findings and caveats: TCRs above 1 in 1000 frequency did not change with DPC sensitization.

The sequence was collected from a woman in her twenties or thirties with alopecia areata. Some clones in this sample may be carry-over from other donors' samples. The specimen was whole blood, collected in connection with sensitization to the hapten diphenylcyclopropenone (DPC). V usage is TRBV28 and J usage is TRBJ2-4; D gene ambiguous. The CDR3 coding sequence is TGTGCCAGCAGTTTAGAAAACATTCAGTACTTC. This codes for CASSLENIQYF.